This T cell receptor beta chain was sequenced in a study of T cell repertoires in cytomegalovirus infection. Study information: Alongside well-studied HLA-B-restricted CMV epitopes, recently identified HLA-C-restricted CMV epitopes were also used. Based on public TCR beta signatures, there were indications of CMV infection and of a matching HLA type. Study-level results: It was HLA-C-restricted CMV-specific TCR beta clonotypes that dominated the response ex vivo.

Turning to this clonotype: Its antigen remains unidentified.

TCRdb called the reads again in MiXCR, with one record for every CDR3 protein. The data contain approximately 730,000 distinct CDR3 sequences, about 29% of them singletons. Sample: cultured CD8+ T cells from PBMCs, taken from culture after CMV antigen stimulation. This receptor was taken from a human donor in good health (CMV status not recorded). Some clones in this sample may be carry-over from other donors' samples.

DNA for the CDR3: TGCGCCAGCAGCCAAGGGGGGACTAGCGGGGTGGCGTCCTACAATGAGCAGTTCTTC. Encoded protein: CASSQGGTSGVASYNEQFF. V and J are TRBV4-3 and TRBJ2-1; 13 bases agree with TRBD2. Germline values: CDR1 LGHNA, CDR2 YSLEER. The ends lost 1 base at V and 1 base at J; junction bases unmatched: 7. The CDR3 sequence is 19 residues long.